This T cell receptor (beta chain) was recovered during a study of T cell responses to AZD1222 COVID-19 vaccine. The study's findings and limits: There were mostly white British donors and more females than males, and clonal diversity was possibly underestimated. Nearly half of the spike-specific TCRs reportedly recognize variant regions that carry no mutations.

Remarks on this clone: Its cognate antigen is unknown.

Method: immunoSEQ multiplex PCR; TCRdb's copy keeps in-frame clones and lacks some. The sample lists approximately 140,000 clones; 92% were seen once. Per the germline V gene, CDR1 is KGHSH and CDR2 is LQKENI. CDR3 length equals 13 residues. Trimming cost V 9 bases and J 3 bases, with 12 bases left between them. The source of this sequence is an adult who received the AZD1222 COVID-19 vaccine. V and J are TRBV18 and TRBJ1-5; D gene ambiguous. Sequencing was performed on peripheral blood, taken 28 days after the second AZD1222 dose. The CDR3 region is CASTDQDNQPQHF. Here the CDR3 DNA reads TGTGCCAGTACCGACCAGGACAATCAGCCCCAGCATTTT.